The rows below give T cell receptor beta chains drawn from one sample of a study of T-cell memory formation after mild COVID-19. One entry per CDR3 protein results from TCRdb running MiXCR on the 5' RACE reads. The data show over 150,000 distinct CDR3 sequences, about a fifth seen once. Sequenced: PBMCs or a T cell subset sorted from them (not recorded which). Receptors originate from an adult woman who had mild COVID-19 (a few samples of this study predate the infection). Cell type and time point are not known. Each CDR3 is given with its conserved first and last residue. A D gene is named only where the DNA matches it firmly. Clone size is shown for a subset of rows, as once, few, many or a class of expanded clone.

CDR3 DNA	CDR3 protein	D gene	V gene	J gene	clone size
TGCGCCAGCAGCAACTCGGACAGTTACACTGAAGCTTTCTTT	CASSNSDSYTEAFF	.	TRBV5-1	TRBJ1-1	.
TGTGCCAGCAGCGCTCTTCCGGGAGCGGGGGGTACCGGGGAGCTGTTTTTT	CASSALPGAGGTGELFF	TRBD2	TRBV9	TRBJ2-2	.
TGTGCCAGCAGCATAGCGGGAGGATGGGGGGAGACCCAGTACTTC	CASSIAGGWGETQYF	TRBD2	TRBV5-5	TRBJ2-5	.
TGTGCCAGTAGTATCTGGGGGAAACTCATTCAAGATGAAGCTTTCTTT	CASSIWGKLIQDEAFF	.	TRBV19	TRBJ1-1	many
TGCAGCGTTAGGGGGACAGGGTGGTACCAAGAGACCCAGTACTTC	CSVRGTGWYQETQYF	TRBD1	TRBV29-1	TRBJ2-5	.
TGTGCCACCAGTGATAGAAGCGGGGGAACCTACAATGAGCAGTTCTTC	CATSDRSGGTYNEQFF	TRBD2	TRBV24-1	TRBJ2-1	.
TGTGCCTGGAGCCCCCCGTGGTGGGGTTACGAGCAGTACTTC	CAWSPPWWGYEQYF	.	TRBV30	TRBJ2-7	.
TGTGCCAGCAGCTTAACATCCTACACAGTAAACTATGGCTACACCTTC	CASSLTSYTVNYGYTF	.	TRBV7-9	TRBJ1-2	few
TGTGCCAGCAGCTTAGGGTCGTTTGGCGGGAGTTGGAAAGAGACCCAGTACTTC	CASSLGSFGGSWKETQYF	TRBD2	TRBV5-6	TRBJ2-5	.
TGTGCCAGCAGCGGAACAGAGAACACTGAAGCTTTCTTT	CASSGTENTEAFF	.	TRBV7-9	TRBJ1-1	.
TGTGCCAGCAGCCCCCCGATAGGGATCTATGGCTACACCTTC	CASSPPIGIYGYTF	.	TRBV5-6	TRBJ1-2	few
TGCGCCAGCAGCCAAGTGACAGGGATGGACAATGAGCAGTTCTTC	CASSQVTGMDNEQFF	TRBD1	TRBV4-1	TRBJ2-1	.
TGTGCCAGCAGTGACCCTCGGACGGTATCCTACGAGCAGTACTTC	CASSDPRTVSYEQYF	.	TRBV25-1	TRBJ2-7	.
TGCGCCAGCATGAGCTACTCCTACGAGCAGTACTTC	CASMSYSYEQYF	.	TRBV5-1	TRBJ2-7	few
TGCGCCAGCAGCTTGGTTGCAGATACGCAGTATTTT	CASSLVADTQYF	.	TRBV5-1	TRBJ2-3	.
TGTGCCAGCAGCCTCAGACAGGGAACTTACGAGCAGTACTTC	CASSLRQGTYEQYF	TRBD1	TRBV7-9	TRBJ2-7	few
TGTGCCAGCAGGGGCGGGGAGTATCAGCCCCAGCATTTT	CASRGGEYQPQHF	.	TRBV6-6	TRBJ1-5	.
TGTGCCAGCAGTTTAGTCGGGGGAACCTACGAGCAGTACTTC	CASSLVGGTYEQYF	.	TRBV27	TRBJ2-7	.
TGTGCCAGTAGTTACCAGGGGGCGAGCACTGAAGCTTTCTTT	CASSYQGASTEAFF	TRBD1	TRBV19	TRBJ1-1	few
TGTGCCAGCAGCTTGCCGACAGGTGAGAACACTGAAGCTTTCTTT	CASSLPTGENTEAFF	.	TRBV7-9	TRBJ1-1	few
TGTGCCAGCAGTTTAATGGACAGGGCTGGGAATGAGCAGTTCTTC	CASSLMDRAGNEQFF	TRBD1	TRBV12-3/TRBV12-4	TRBJ2-1	.
TGTGCCAGCAGGGGAAACGGCGAAAACATTCAGTACTTC	CASRGNGENIQYF	.	TRBV7-3	TRBJ2-4	.
TGTGCCAGCAGTGATACTAGGTGGGAGACCCAGTACTTC	CASSDTRWETQYF	.	TRBV6-1	TRBJ2-5	.
TGTGCCAGCAGTCCCTCCGACCCGAATTTGATCCTAGCCAAAAACATTCAGTACTTC	CASSPSDPNLILAKNIQYF	.	TRBV2	TRBJ2-4	few
TGCGCCAGCAGCCAAGATTTGGCTAGCGGGATGGATGAGCAGTTCTTC	CASSQDLASGMDEQFF	TRBD2	TRBV4-3	TRBJ2-1	many
TGCGCCAGCAGCCAAGATAGGGGACAGGAAGCTTTCTTT	CASSQDRGQEAFF	TRBD1	TRBV4-3	TRBJ1-1	.
TGTGCCATCAGGCAGGGACCGCAAAGCTCTGGAAACACCATATATTTT	CAIRQGPQSSGNTIYF	.	TRBV10-3	TRBJ1-3	.
TGTGCCAGCAGTCCCTATTTATCTTCCCTTTACCTCGGGAGCCCGAAAACCGGGGAGCTGTTTTTT	CASSPYLSSLYLGSPKTGELFF	.	TRBV6-5	TRBJ2-2	few
TGCAGTGCCTGGGGTAGAGGCTACGAGCAGTACTTC	CSAWGRGYEQYF	.	TRBV20-1	TRBJ2-7	.
TGTGCCACCGCGTGGAGGCAGGGCGGGAAAGATACGCAGTATTTT	CATAWRQGGKDTQYF	.	TRBV24-1	TRBJ2-3	few
TGTGCCAGCAGTGCCACAGGGAGGGTTAACTATGGCTACACCTTC	CASSATGRVNYGYTF	.	TRBV12-3/TRBV12-4	TRBJ1-2	.
TGTGCCAGCAGCTCCCGGGACACAGTTAACTACGAGCAGTACTTC	CASSSRDTVNYEQYF	.	TRBV13	TRBJ2-7	once
TGTGCCAGCAGCTTGAACGGAGCGGCAGTAGCCAAAAACATTCAGTACTTC	CASSLNGAAVAKNIQYF	.	TRBV5-5	TRBJ2-4	medium-sized
TGTGCCAGCAGCGACCCGGCGGGGGGGAACACTGAAGCTTTCTTT	CASSDPAGGNTEAFF	.	TRBV7-9	TRBJ1-1	few
TGTGCCAGCAGCGGGACTAGCGGCACCGGGGAGCTGTTTTTT	CASSGTSGTGELFF	TRBD2	TRBV9	TRBJ2-2	.
TGTGCCAGCAGCTTGGACCGGACAGGCTCCTACAATGAGCAGTTCTTC	CASSLDRTGSYNEQFF	TRBD1	TRBV5-8	TRBJ2-1	few
TGTGCCAGCAGCCTAGGGGAAAGGGGCACTGAAGCTTTCTTT	CASSLGERGTEAFF	.	TRBV7-6	TRBJ1-1	.
TGTGCCAGCAGTTTAGTCGGGGCGGAGAATGAGCAGTTCTTC	CASSLVGAENEQFF	.	TRBV12-3/TRBV12-4	TRBJ2-1	few
TGCGCCAGCAGCCAAGATCAGCGGGGCTACGAGCAGTACTTC	CASSQDQRGYEQYF	TRBD2	TRBV4-3	TRBJ2-7	.
TGCAGTGCCCCAATTCCCAGTACGGGGAGCTACGAGCAGTACTTC	CSAPIPSTGSYEQYF	.	TRBV20-1	TRBJ2-7	.
TGTGCCAGTAGTACTTCAGGACCTACGGTCACAGATACGCAGTATTTT	CASSTSGPTVTDTQYF	.	TRBV19	TRBJ2-3	few
TGTGCCAGCAGCTTGGAAAACAATGAGCAGTTCTTC	CASSLENNEQFF	.	TRBV5-6	TRBJ2-1	few
TGTGCCAGTATGGGGACAGTTAATCAGCCCCAGCATTTT	CASMGTVNQPQHF	TRBD1	TRBV19	TRBJ1-5	few
TGCGCCAGCAGCCAAGATCAGGGGAACTATGGCTACACCTTC	CASSQDQGNYGYTF	.	TRBV4-1	TRBJ1-2	.
TGTGCCAGCAGCGTAGGAAGGGACAGCACAGATACGCAGTATTTT	CASSVGRDSTDTQYF	.	TRBV9	TRBJ2-3	.
TGTGCCAGCAGTTTGTGGGGGGCGAATCAGCCCCAGCATTTT	CASSLWGANQPQHF	.	TRBV12-3/TRBV12-4	TRBJ1-5	.
TGTGCCAGCAGCCCCACCGGTGAGGAGGCCCAGTACTTC	CASSPTGEEAQYF	.	TRBV7-6	TRBJ2-5	few
TGTGCCAGCAGCTCAGCAAAGGGACAGCACATGAACACTGAAGCTTTCTTT	CASSSAKGQHMNTEAFF	TRBD1	TRBV7-9	TRBJ1-1	.
TGTGCCAGCAGCACCCAAACCGGGCTCGGCGAGCAGTACTTC	CASSTQTGLGEQYF	.	TRBV5-4	TRBJ2-7	once
TGTGCCATCAGGCGACTCTTACAAGAGACCCAGTACTTC	CAIRRLLQETQYF	.	TRBV10-3	TRBJ2-5	few
TGTGCCAGCAGCGTAGGGGGGACTACAACCTACGAGCAGTACTTC	CASSVGGTTTYEQYF	TRBD2	TRBV9	TRBJ2-7	few
TGTGCCAGCAGTTCACCCGGGACTAGCGGGAGCGACGAGCAGTACTTC	CASSSPGTSGSDEQYF	TRBD2	TRBV2	TRBJ2-7	.
TGTGCCAGCAGCTTAGGTCATGAGCAGTTCTTC	CASSLGHEQFF	.	TRBV7-9	TRBJ2-1	few
TGCAGTGCTAGAGCATCCCTCGTTCCTGGCGGGGGGCCTAATGAGCAGTTCTTC	CSARASLVPGGGPNEQFF	TRBD2	TRBV20-1	TRBJ2-1	many
TGCGCCAGCAGCTTGGGGAGAGGGGTTTCTGAGACCCAGTACTTC	CASSLGRGVSETQYF	.	TRBV5-1	TRBJ2-5	.
TGCGCCAGCAGTTTCATGTCCGAAATCCATAATGAAAAACTGTTTTTT	CASSFMSEIHNEKLFF	.	TRBV4-1	TRBJ1-4	.